This passage covers 3 T cell receptor beta chains from one sample sequenced in a study of shared clonotypes between healthy human individuals. Using immunoSEQ multiplex PCR, the repertoire was profiled, and TCRdb retains in-frame clones only, with some absent. The sample holds hundreds of thousands of clones, under 80% seen once. The sample comprised memory CD4+ T cells sorted from blood. Sample subset: CD45RA-negative fraction. All receptors derive from a woman aged 30 to 39 in good health.

This chain connects TRBV15 to TRBJ1-4, with 7 bases matching TRBD1. Germline V gives CDR1 LNHNV, CDR2 YYDKDF (reference sequence). Germline trimming cut 0 bases from V and 7 bases from J; bases unmatched to any gene: 5. There are 15 residues in the CDR3. The CDR3 DNA reads as TGTGCCACCAGCAGAGATTACAGGGGCGGTGAAAAACTGTTTTTT. This sequence encodes CATSRDYRGGEKLFF. The variable domain in full, completed from reference TRBV15 and TRBJ1-4, reads DAMVIQNPRYQVTQFGKPVTLSCSQTLNHNVMYWYQQKSSQAPKLLFHYYDKDFNNEADTPDNFQSRRPNTSFCFLDIRSPGLGDTAMYLCATSRDYRGGEKLFFGSGTQLSVL.

This clone has at least ten counts. This sequence joins TRBV29-1 and TRBJ2-3; a weak D match, TRBD1 (6 bases). Germline V CDR1 and CDR2: SQVTM, ANQGSEA. The V gene lost 3 bases and the J gene lost 3 bases, with 13 bases spanning the gap. The CDR3 covers 14 residues. CDR3 sequence (DNA): TGCAGCGTTGAGTCCCCACAGGGTACAGATACGCAGTATTTT. Residues: CSVESPQGTDTQYF.

The chain has TRBV11-2 and TRBJ2-5; no firm D call. Gene TRBJ2-7 matches the end of the DNA better, so the J call may be wrong. The CDR3 totals 16 residues. Per the germline V gene, CDR1 is SGHAT and CDR2 is FQNNGV. CDR3 bases: TGTGCCAGCAGCTTAGGGATCCTTTTTAGCTCCTACGAGCAGTACTTC. Translating gives CASSLGILFSSYEQYF.